This TCR beta chain was identified in a study of cytomegalovirus exposure and HLA in healthy donors. Germline CDR1 SGHAT, CDR2 FQDESV (reference sequence). The CDR3 covers 14 residues. V dropped 3 bases and J dropped 1; count of bases not matched to a gene: 3. This clone was seen only a few times. Its specificity is unknown. 13 Jbeta primers and 60 Vbeta primers were used for the PCR. Measured with immunoSEQ multiplex PCR; TCRdb has only the in-frame clones, and not every one. Of 110,000 to 150,000 clones listed, roughly 77% are singletons. Study-wide results and limits: Compared with the roughly 700-donor mean, an Asian-associated ancestry cluster reportedly had fewer N-insertions, according to a later analysis. Analysis performed later showed TCR beta chains linked to HLA being more clonally expanded than equally common others. An apparent linkage of common viral pathogens to several of the most significant clusters emerged in a later analysis.

The receptor was derived from a woman in her twenties or thirties in good health and CMV-seronegative. The chain carries TRBV11-1 and TRBJ2-7, with 7 nucleotides matching TRBD1. Sequences were obtained from PBMCs. This chain's CDR3 is CASSFYRGSYEQYF. Written as DNA, the CDR3 is TGTGCCAGCAGCTTTTACAGGGGATCCTACGAGCAGTACTTC.